One and the same sample provided the 26 T cell receptor beta chains below, sequenced in a study of shared clonotypes between healthy human individuals. Some clones are missing from TCRdb's copy, which holds only in-frame ones; the method was immunoSEQ multiplex PCR. The sample lists roughly 2.2 million clones, approximately 95% occurring once. Sequencing was performed on naive CD4+ T cells from PBMCs. Sample subset: CD45RA+ positively selected. The source is a man younger than 35 in good health. Some clones in this sample may be carry-over from other donors' samples.

The rearrangement joins TRBV6-1 to TRBJ2-7, with D possibly being TRBD1 (6 bases). This CDR3 is built from 11 residues. CDR1 and CDR2 from the germline V gene are MNHNS and SASEGT. V gave up 6 bases and J gave up 12 bases, with 15 bases separating them. The CDR3 here is CASREQGEGYF. The CDR3 DNA is TGTGCCAGCAGAGAACAGGGAGAGGGGTACTTC.

The CDR3 loop is CASHQTRGNTEAFF. The CDR3 DNA follows: TGCGCCAGCCATCAGACTAGGGGGAACACTGAAGCTTTCTTT. This chain joins TRBV5-1 and TRBJ1-1; TRBD1 is a possible D gene (5 bases). The V gene lost 7 bases and the J gene lost 1 base, with 14 bases spanning the gap. The germline gives CDR1 SGHRS, CDR2 YFSETQ. The CDR3 is 14 residues long. The whole variable domain, filled in from reference TRBV5-1 and TRBJ1-1, reads KAGVTQTPRYLIKTRGQQVTLSCSPISGHRSVSWYQQTPGQGLQFLFEYFSETQRNKGNFPGRFSGRQFSNSRSEMNVSTLELGDSALYLCASHQTRGNTEAFFGQGTRLTVV.

V is TRBV7-2 and J is TRBJ2-7; D could derive from TRBD1 or TRBD2 (6 bases each). V was clipped by 3 bases and J by 6 bases, with 15 bases between them. The CDR3 extends over 14 amino acids. The germline CDR1 and CDR2 sequences are SGHTA and FQGNSA. The CDR3 region has the DNA TGTGCCAGCAGCTTCGTCCGGGGGCCAGCCGAGCAGTACTTC. It encodes CASSFVRGPAEQYF.

V usage is TRBV5-1 and J usage is TRBJ1-2; TRBD1 might be the D (5 bases). The CDR3 loop spans 15 amino acids. Germline values: CDR1 SGHRS, CDR2 YFSETQ. Trimming shortened V by 0 bases and J by 3 bases, and 12 bases separated the two germline ends. For the CDR3, the DNA is TGCGCCAGCAGCTTGGTGCAGGGTCGACACTATGGCTACACCTTC. This sequence encodes CASSLVQGRHYGYTF. Together with reference TRBV5-1 and TRBJ1-2, the CDR3 gives the full variable domain: KAGVTQTPRYLIKTRGQQVTLSCSPISGHRSVSWYQQTPGQGLQFLFEYFSETQRNKGNFPGRFSGRQFSNSRSEMNVSTLELGDSALYLCASSLVQGRHYGYTFGSGTRLTVV.

This clone was counted only a few times. Within the sample, other DNA sequences also encode this same CDR3. The J gene is TRBJ1-1, the V gene TRBV7-3; unclear D gene. The V gene lost 3 bases and the J gene lost 0 bases, with 5 bases spanning the gap. Germline CDR1 is SGHTA and CDR2 is FQGTGA. The CDR3 is made up of 13 amino acids. CDR3 nucleotides: TGTGCCAGCAGCTTCTCAGTGAACACTGAAGCTTTCTTT. Protein sequence: CASSFSVNTEAFF.

As to this clone: Distinct nucleotide sequences in the sample also encode this CDR3. The gene calls are TRBV5-1 and TRBJ2-5, with D tentatively TRBD2 (5 bases). The germline V gene has CDR1 SGHRS and CDR2 YFSETQ. CDR3 length equals 13 residues. V lost 4 bases and J 5 bases, leaving 12 bases between the germline ends. The CDR3 spells CASSAEDGETQYF. The CDR3 DNA is TGCGCCAGCAGCGCGGAGGACGGGGAGACCCAGTACTTC.

This clone has only one observation. The rearrangement joins TRBV13 to TRBJ2-3; no firm D call. Deletions cut 7 bases from V and 1 base from J, with 9 bases between. Per germline, CDR1 PRHDT and CDR2 FYEKMQ (reference sequence). CDR3 length: 13 residues. The CDR3 DNA is TGTGCCAGCATTTTGAGCCGCACAGATACGCAGTATTTT. Encoded protein: CASILSRTDTQYF.

Points on this clone: Other nucleotide sequences from this sample produce the same CDR3. The rearrangement links TRBV28 to TRBJ2-7; no clear D. Trimming cost V 2 bases and J 6 bases, with 8 bases left between them. The germline gives CDR1 MDHEN, CDR2 SYDVKM. This CDR3 comprises 12 residues. CDR3 residues: CASSLVGREQYF. In DNA form, the CDR3 reads TGTGCCAGCAGTTTAGTAGGTCGCGAGCAGTACTTC.

The V and J genes are TRBV28 and TRBJ1-1, with D maybe TRBD1 (5 bases). The V gene's germline CDR1 is MDHEN and CDR2 SYDVKM. The V end lost 3 bases, the J end lost 10 bases, and 18 bases lay between the germline ends. The CDR3 loop spans 14 amino acids. The CDR3, as DNA: TGTGCCAGCAGTTTGGGCAGGGTGTTCGTTGGAGCTTTCTTT. It encodes CASSLGRVFVGAFF.

The chain is built from TRBV28 and TRBJ1-1; the D is unclear. Germline assignment: CDR1 MDHEN and CDR2 SYDVKM. V was cut by 6 bases and J by 10 bases, with 18 bases left in between. The length of the CDR3 is 13 residues. CDR3 sequence (DNA): TGTGCCAGCAGCTATAAGGCCCCTGACGGAGCTTTCTTT. Its protein product is CASSYKAPDGAFF.

The chain joins TRBV7-2 to TRBJ1-1, with 7 positions matching TRBD1. CDR3 length: 16 amino acids. V lost 5 bases, J lost 4 bases, and 13 bases stayed unmatched. The germline V gene encodes CDR1 SGHTA and CDR2 FQGNSA. CDR3 in amino acids: CASSLTGARLATEAFF. The CDR3 region has the DNA TGTGCCAGCAGCCTTACAGGGGCTCGCTTGGCCACTGAAGCTTTCTTT.

The rearrangement uses TRBV6-4 and TRBJ1-1; 9 bases line up with TRBD1. Looked up from germline, CDR1 is MRHNA and CDR2 is SNTAGT. This CDR3 spans 16 amino acids. The junction had 9 bases not matched to a gene; V was cut back by 7 bases and J by 0 bases. This CDR3 reads CASTLRTGEMNTEAFF. The DNA of the CDR3 is TGTGCCAGCACCCTCCGGACAGGGGAAATGAACACTGAAGCTTTCTTT.

This chain uses TRBV7-3 with TRBJ2-2; 10 nucleotides match TRBD2. The CDR3 length is 16 residues. Losses at the gene ends were 6 bases for V and 5 bases for J; bases not matched to a gene: 9. Germline assignment: CDR1 SGHTA and CDR2 FQGTGA. This CDR3 reads CASRPWGSGRTGELFF. The DNA for the CDR3 is TGTGCCAGCAGGCCGTGGGGTAGCGGGAGGACCGGGGAGCTGTTTTTT.

The J gene is TRBJ2-1, the V gene TRBV18; 7 nucleotides line up with TRBD2. V gave up 3 bases and J gave up 2 bases; unmatched junction bases: 7. The CDR3 covers 16 residues. Germline values: CDR1 KGHSH, CDR2 LQKENI. DNA for the CDR3: TGTGCCAGCTCACCTAGCGGGCCAGGACCCTACAATGAGCAGTTCTTC. As protein: CASSPSGPGPYNEQFF. The variable domain in full, completed from reference TRBV18 and TRBJ2-1, reads NAGVMQNPRHLVRRRGQEARLRCSPMKGHSHVYWYRQLPEEGLKFMVYLQKENIIDESGMPKERFSAEFPKEGPSILRIQQVVRGDSAAYFCASSPSGPGPYNEQFFGPGTRLTVL.

This clone appeared a few times. This sequence joins TRBV2 and TRBJ2-5, with D maybe TRBD1 (5 bases). The ends were cut back, 6 bases at V and 7 bases at J, with 15 bases in the middle. This CDR3 comprises 13 residues. Germline CDR1 is SNHLY and CDR2 is FYNNEI. CDR3 amino acids: CASRLQQGGTQYF. The DNA of the CDR3 is TGTGCCAGCAGACTCCAGCAGGGCGGGACCCAGTACTTC.

The chain has TRBV4-2 and TRBJ2-1; unclear D gene. V lost 1 base and J lost 4, with 11 bases in between. Per the germline V gene, CDR1 is LGHNA and CDR2 is YNFKEQ. CDR3 length equals 15 residues. CDR3 nucleotide sequence: TGTGCCAGCAGCCAAGTCGGGCCCCGGTACAATGAGCAGTTCTTC. It codes for CASSQVGPRYNEQFF.

The CDR3 loop is CASSYPGQTLYF. The DNA for the CDR3 is TGTGCCAGCAGTTACCCGGGACAGACGCTCTACTTC. V is TRBV6-5 and J is TRBJ2-7, with 7 bases aligning to TRBD1. Germline V gives CDR1 MNHEY, CDR2 SVGAGI. J lost 13 bases, V lost 2 bases, and 8 bases had no gene match. This CDR3 region has 12 residues.

This clone has a single count. The chain joins TRBV5-1 to TRBJ2-1, with 7 nucleotides matching TRBD2. The CDR3 is 19 residues long. V lost 1 base to trimming and J lost 0 bases; unmatched junction nucleotides: 13. Germline V lookup: CDR1 SGHRS, CDR2 YFSETQ. The CDR3 coding sequence is TGCGCCAGCAGCTTGTATCAATCGAGCGGGAAACTCTCCTACAATGAGCAGTTCTTC. Encoded protein: CASSLYQSSGKLSYNEQFF.

The chain has TRBV7-9 and TRBJ2-2, with TRBD2 matching over 7 bases. The CDR3 runs to 16 residues. Germline V CDR1 and CDR2: SEHNR, FQNEAQ (reference sequence). The J segment lost 2 bases and the V segment lost 3 bases, leaving 6 bases of the junction unmatched. CDR3 sequence reads: CASSFRTSVNTGELFF. In DNA, the CDR3 is TGTGCCAGCAGCTTTAGAACTAGCGTTAACACCGGGGAGCTGTTTTTT.

The rearrangement uses TRBV7-3 and TRBJ2-1, with D possibly being TRBD2 (6 bases). The CDR3 has 13 amino acids. CDR1 SGHTA and CDR2 FQGTGA come from the germline V gene. Trimming removed 5 bases at V and 9 bases at J, with 14 bases between. CDR3 DNA: TGTGCCAGCAGCCCGCAGACTAGTTCTGAGCAGTTCTTC. Translating it yields CASSPQTSSEQFF.

In this sample, this clone turned up once. The chain uses TRBV5-1 and TRBJ2-5; D call uncertain. This CDR3 contains 15 residues. Trimming pared 0 bases from V and 4 bases from J, leaving 13 bases between. Germline loops: CDR1 SGHRS, CDR2 YFSETQ. This CDR3 is CASSLGGNMAETQYF. The CDR3 DNA reads as TGCGCCAGCAGCTTGGGTGGCAATATGGCAGAGACCCAGTACTTC.

To note about this clone: Other DNA sequences in this specimen translate into the identical CDR3. The V and J genes are TRBV18 and TRBJ2-3; D is undetermined. The germline gives CDR1 KGHSH, CDR2 LQKENI. The CDR3 consists of 13 residues. Trimming pared 6 bases from V and 1 base from J, leaving 8 bases between. CDR3 in amino acids: CASSPPGTDTQYF. Written as DNA, the CDR3 is TGTGCCAGCTCGCCGCCAGGCACAGATACGCAGTATTTT. The variable domain in full, with the rest retrieved from reference TRBV18 and TRBJ2-3, is NAGVMQNPRHLVRRRGQEARLRCSPMKGHSHVYWYRQLPEEGLKFMVYLQKENIIDESGMPKERFSAEFPKEGPSILRIQQVVRGDSAAYFCASSPPGTDTQYFGPGTRLTVL.

This chain links TRBV7-9 with TRBJ2-3, with D possibly being TRBD2 (6 bases). The CDR3 has 15 amino acids. The germline V gene has CDR1 SEHNR and CDR2 FQNEAQ (reference sequence). Trimming removed 5 bases from V and 1 base from J, with 13 bases in between. Here the CDR3 reads CASSRRRGGTDTQYF. The CDR3 DNA reads TGTGCCAGCAGCCGTCGGAGGGGTGGCACAGATACGCAGTATTTT.

The CDR3 reads CASSPPGSGTETQYF. For the CDR3, the DNA is TGTGCCAGCTCACCCCCGGGTAGCGGGACTGAGACCCAGTACTTC. The rearrangement links TRBV18 to TRBJ2-5; 8 bases are shared with TRBD2. Germline CDR1 reads KGHSH; CDR2 reads LQKENI. J gave up 5 bases and V 3 bases, and 8 bases lay outside the gene matches. The CDR3 runs 15 residues.

The rearrangement links TRBV7-9 to TRBJ2-4; D not certain. Trimming left V 5 bases short and J 7 bases short, with 21 bases between. This CDR3 region has 16 residues. Germline values: CDR1 SEHNR, CDR2 FQNEAQ (reference sequence). The CDR3 reads CASSPSIRALVNIQYF. CDR3 bases: TGTGCCAGCAGCCCCTCCATCCGGGCCCTGGTTAACATTCAGTACTTC.

J is TRBJ1-1 and V is TRBV7-9; D not certain. Germline values: CDR1 SEHNR, CDR2 FQNEAQ (reference sequence). Trimming cost V 5 bases and J 0 bases, with 10 bases left between them. The CDR3 runs 14 residues. CDR3 sequence: CASSPGRLNTEAFF. The CDR3 DNA is TGTGCCAGCAGCCCAGGACGGTTGAACACTGAAGCTTTCTTT.